The entry below gives a single T cell receptor beta chain sequence along with its context. The repertoire was sequenced with immunoSEQ multiplex PCR; TCRdb's copy has only in-frame clones and lacks some. Of around 2.5 million clones in the sample, over 85% were seen once. The CDR3 totals 15 residues. CDR1 is MDHEN, CDR2 SYDVKM, per germline. V lost 6 bases and J 0 bases, leaving 15 bases between the germline ends. This entry belongs to a study of shared clonotypes between healthy human individuals. Sequences were obtained from naive CD4+ T cells from PBMCs. Stated subset: CD45RA+ positively selected. The clonotype comes from a man aged 18 to 30 in good health. Some clones in this sample may be carry-over from other donors' samples. V and J are TRBV28 and TRBJ2-7, with TRBD2 as a possible D gene (5 bases). The CDR3 DNA follows: TGTGCCAGCAGCGGCGGACTCCGGAACTCCTACGAGCAGTACTTC. Amino acid sequence: CASSGGLRNSYEQYF.